This TCR beta chain appears in the sequencing data of a study of blood T cell repertoires in COVID-19. V was pared by 5 bases and J by 0 bases, with 14 bases between. Germline V gene data show CDR1 as SGHNT and CDR2 as YENEEA. The CDR3 totals 16 residues. The repertoire was sequenced with immunoSEQ multiplex PCR; TCRdb's copy has only in-frame clones and lacks some. This sample has tens of thousands of clones, with around nine tenths found just once. Sequenced material: peripheral blood. The TCR originated in a human donor in a cohort sampled during active COVID-19. The V gene is TRBV11-3, the J gene TRBJ2-1; D possibly corresponds to TRBD1 (5 bases). The CDR3 DNA reads as TGTGCCAGCAGCCCGACAACAGGTAGCTCCTACAATGAGCAGTTCTTC. It specifies CASSPTTGSSYNEQFF. Supplemented by reference TRBV11-3 and TRBJ2-1, the full variable domain reads EAGVVQSPRYKIIEKKQPVAFWCNPISGHNTLYWYLQNLGQGPELLIRYENEEAVDDSQLPKDRFSAERLKGVDSTLKIQPAELGDSAVYLCASSPTTGSSYNEQFFGPGTRLTVL.